The entry below describes one TCR beta chain. Its antigen is not known. This specimen comes from a study of shared clonotypes between healthy human individuals. Findings and caveats of the study: The rarefaction results pointed to incomplete sorted-subset sequencing despite large depth.

The deep-level immunoSEQ assay was used. Method: immunoSEQ multiplex PCR; TCRdb's copy keeps in-frame clones and lacks some. The sample shows roughly 1.5 million clones, around 98% of them seen only once. Trimming cost V 2 bases and J 3 bases; bases outside gene matches: 6. Germline CDR1 is SGHNT and CDR2 is YYREEE (reference sequence). The CDR3 sequence is 15 residues long. This chain uses TRBV5-4 with TRBJ2-7; 9 bases align to TRBD2. This sequence was found in a man aged 30 to 45 in good health. Source material: naive CD4+ T cells sorted from blood. Regarding subset: CD45RA+ positively selected. The CDR3 loop reads CASSFSGRVGYEQYF. The CDR3 DNA reads TGTGCCAGCAGCTTTAGCGGGAGAGTTGGCTACGAGCAGTACTTC. Looking up the rest from reference TRBV5-4 and TRBJ2-7 gives the full variable domain: ETGVTQSPTHLIKTRGQQVTLRCSSQSGHNTVSWYQQALGQGPQFIFQYYREEENGRGNFPPRFSGLQFPNYSSELNVNALELDDSALYLCASSFSGRVGYEQYFGPGTRLTVT.